There are a few counts of the clone carrying this TCR beta chain. Its target is not known. The V gene's germline CDR1 is SGHTA and CDR2 FQGNSA. The CDR3 consists of 15 residues. The V segment lost 5 bases and the J segment 0 bases; nucleotides outside the gene matches: 3. Assay: immunoSEQ multiplex PCR; the TCRdb copy retains only in-frame clones and omits some. The sample lists about 120,000 clones; approximately 90% were seen once. These data originate in a study of cytomegalovirus exposure and HLA in healthy donors. Overall study findings and caveats: Subsequent analysis found a tendency for first-cohort TCR clusters to co-occur within the 120 validation repertoires. Reports described diagnosis of cytomegalovirus status by the classifier as highly specific and sensitive.

Source material: PBMCs. The V call is TRBV7-2, the J call TRBJ2-7; 11 positions agree with TRBD2. This sequence originates from a woman younger than 45 in good health and CMV-seropositive. CDR3 in DNA: TGTGCCAGCAGCCTCACTAGCGGGAGCTCCTACGAGCAGTACTTC. Protein: CASSLTSGSSYEQYF.